Listed below are T cell receptor beta chains from one sample, sequenced in a study of T cells in Graves' hyperthyroidism and ophthalmopathy. TCRdb passed the multiplex PCR reads through MiXCR, listing each CDR3 protein once. The table shows some 800,000 distinct CDR3 sequences, with 38% occurring only once. The material sequenced was blood. The source is a man aged 18 to 35 with Graves' hyperthyroidism. Each CDR3 is given with its conserved first and last residue. The order of the fields is J gene, D gene, clone size, V gene, CDR3 protein, CDR3 DNA. D genes are given only for firm matches. Rows may omit the clone size; those that give it use once, few, many or a size class.

j_call: TRBJ2-2; d_call: .; clone_size: .; v_call: TRBV11-1; cdr3_aa: CASEFGQSHTRELFF; cdr3_nt: TGTGCCAGCGAATTCGGACAGTCCCACACCAGGGAGCTGTTTTTT
j_call: TRBJ2-3; d_call: .; clone_size: .; v_call: TRBV11-2; cdr3_aa: CASSLDIGADTQYF; cdr3_nt: TGTGCCAGCAGCTTAGATATAGGGGCAGATACGCAGTATTTT
j_call: TRBJ2-7; d_call: .; clone_size: .; v_call: TRBV2; cdr3_aa: CASSEKMGDYEQYF; cdr3_nt: TGTGCCAGCAGTGAAAAAATGGGAGACTACGAGCAGTACTTC
j_call: TRBJ1-4; d_call: TRBD1; clone_size: .; v_call: TRBV29-1; cdr3_aa: CSVERDSLNEKLFF; cdr3_nt: TGCAGCGTTGAACGGGACAGCCTTAATGAAAAACTGTTTTTT
j_call: TRBJ2-7; d_call: .; clone_size: many; v_call: TRBV29-1; cdr3_aa: CSVVVRTTYEQYF; cdr3_nt: TGCAGCGTCGTGGTAAGAACGACCTACGAGCAGTACTTC
j_call: TRBJ2-6; d_call: .; clone_size: few; v_call: TRBV14; cdr3_aa: CASRQGRSGANVLTF; cdr3_nt: TGTGCCAGCAGGCAGGGGCGCTCTGGGGCCAACGTCCTGACTTTC
j_call: TRBJ2-5; d_call: TRBD1; clone_size: many; v_call: TRBV12-3/TRBV12-4; cdr3_aa: CASSPGTGEETQYF; cdr3_nt: TGTGCCAGCAGCCCGGGGACAGGGGAAGAGACCCAGTACTTC
j_call: TRBJ1-1; d_call: TRBD1; clone_size: .; v_call: TRBV6-5; cdr3_aa: CAGGRQGAEAFF; cdr3_nt: TGTGCCGGCGGGCGACAGGGCGCTGAAGCTTTCTTT
j_call: TRBJ1-6; d_call: .; clone_size: many; v_call: TRBV7-6; cdr3_aa: CASSLTQGYGSPLHF; cdr3_nt: TGTGCCAGCAGCTTAACGCAGGGTTATGGTTCACCCCTCCACTTT
j_call: TRBJ1-5; d_call: .; clone_size: few; v_call: TRBV9; cdr3_aa: CASSVHFNQPQHF; cdr3_nt: TGTGCCAGCAGTGTTCATTTCAATCAGCCCCAGCATTTT
j_call: TRBJ2-2; d_call: TRBD2; clone_size: few; v_call: TRBV7-9; cdr3_aa: CASRRLAVDTGELFF; cdr3_nt: TGTGCCAGCAGGAGACTAGCGGTTGACACCGGGGAGCTGTTTTTT
j_call: TRBJ2-5; d_call: .; clone_size: many; v_call: TRBV19; cdr3_aa: CASSTWTEQETQYF; cdr3_nt: TGTGCCAGTAGTACCTGGACAGAGCAAGAGACCCAGTACTTC
j_call: TRBJ2-7; d_call: .; clone_size: few; v_call: TRBV5-1; cdr3_aa: CASSPPSASYEQYF; cdr3_nt: TGCGCCAGCAGCCCGCCTAGCGCATCCTACGAGCAGTACTTC
j_call: TRBJ2-5; d_call: .; clone_size: .; v_call: TRBV7-9; cdr3_aa: CASSISDGKETQYF; cdr3_nt: TGTGCCAGCAGCATAAGTGACGGTAAAGAGACCCAGTACTTC
j_call: TRBJ2-7; d_call: .; clone_size: .; v_call: TRBV29-1; cdr3_aa: CSVGLNEQYF; cdr3_nt: TGCAGCGTGGGACTGAACGAGCAGTACTTC
j_call: TRBJ1-5; d_call: .; clone_size: .; v_call: TRBV20-1; cdr3_aa: CSASSTPTQPQHF; cdr3_nt: TGCAGTGCTAGTTCTACCCCCACGCAGCCCCAGCATTTT
j_call: TRBJ2-2; d_call: .; clone_size: .; v_call: TRBV6-5; cdr3_aa: CASSYMARSTGELFF; cdr3_nt: TGTGCCAGCAGTTACATGGCCAGGTCCACCGGGGAGCTGTTTTTT
j_call: TRBJ2-5; d_call: .; clone_size: many; v_call: TRBV2; cdr3_aa: CASSEGAVQETQYF; cdr3_nt: TGTGCCAGCAGTGAAGGGGCAGTCCAAGAGACCCAGTACTTC
j_call: TRBJ1-5; d_call: .; clone_size: .; v_call: TRBV27; cdr3_aa: CACKEVGTGNQPQHF; cdr3_nt: TGTGCCTGCAAGGAGGTCGGGACTGGCAATCAGCCCCAGCATTTT
j_call: TRBJ2-4; d_call: .; clone_size: .; v_call: TRBV2; cdr3_aa: CASRQGSAKNIQYF; cdr3_nt: TGTGCCAGCAGGCAGGGATCAGCCAAAAACATTCAGTACTTC
j_call: TRBJ1-1; d_call: .; clone_size: .; v_call: TRBV7-2; cdr3_aa: CASSTIGGTLKEAFF; cdr3_nt: TGTGCCAGCAGCACGATAGGAGGGACGCTCAAAGAAGCTTTCTTT
j_call: TRBJ1-2; d_call: .; clone_size: few; v_call: TRBV4-2; cdr3_aa: CASSQAPTGIYGYTF; cdr3_nt: TGTGCCAGCAGCCAGGCCCCGACGGGGATATATGGCTACACCTTC
j_call: TRBJ2-5; d_call: .; clone_size: many; v_call: TRBV29-1; cdr3_aa: CSVYPGTNQETQYF; cdr3_nt: TGCAGCGTTTACCCCGGGACAAACCAAGAGACCCAGTACTTC
j_call: TRBJ2-7; d_call: TRBD2; clone_size: .; v_call: TRBV12-3/TRBV12-4; cdr3_aa: CASSPPWAGAYEQYF; cdr3_nt: TGTGCCAGCAGCCCCCCTTGGGCGGGGGCCTACGAGCAGTACTTC
j_call: TRBJ1-1; d_call: TRBD1; clone_size: .; v_call: TRBV7-3; cdr3_aa: CASGGQGSAFF; cdr3_nt: TGTGCCAGCGGAGGACAGGGGTCGGCTTTCTTT
j_call: TRBJ2-2; d_call: .; clone_size: few; v_call: TRBV9; cdr3_aa: CASSLGRDDTGELFF; cdr3_nt: TGTGCCAGCAGCCTAGGGCGGGATGACACCGGGGAGCTGTTTTTT
j_call: TRBJ1-2; d_call: .; clone_size: .; v_call: TRBV12-3/TRBV12-4; cdr3_aa: CASSFIVGARDTEGYTF; cdr3_nt: TGTGCCAGCAGTTTTATTGTAGGGGCCCGGGACACGGAGGGCTACACCTTC
j_call: TRBJ1-5; d_call: .; clone_size: many; v_call: TRBV10-3; cdr3_aa: CAISAGIEDQPQHF; cdr3_nt: TGTGCCATCAGTGCAGGGATCGAGGATCAGCCCCAGCATTTT
j_call: TRBJ1-1; d_call: .; clone_size: many; v_call: TRBV7-9; cdr3_aa: CASSPQGPGLNTEAFF; cdr3_nt: TGTGCCAGCAGCCCCCAGGGACCCGGACTAAACACTGAAGCTTTCTTT
j_call: TRBJ1-4; d_call: .; clone_size: few; v_call: TRBV12-3/TRBV12-4; cdr3_aa: CASSFGISEKLFF; cdr3_nt: TGTGCCAGCAGTTTTGGGATCAGTGAAAAACTGTTTTTT
j_call: TRBJ1-1; d_call: TRBD1; clone_size: once; v_call: TRBV6-1; cdr3_aa: CASTPSPDRGAFF; cdr3_nt: TGTGCCAGCACACCCTCTCCTGACAGGGGCGCTTTCTTT
j_call: TRBJ1-5; d_call: .; clone_size: many; v_call: TRBV25-1; cdr3_aa: CASTSGRGQPQHF; cdr3_nt: TGTGCCAGCACATCAGGAAGGGGTCAGCCCCAGCATTTT
j_call: TRBJ1-1; d_call: .; clone_size: few; v_call: TRBV7-9; cdr3_aa: CASSLRIWANTEAFF; cdr3_nt: TGTGCCAGCAGCTTACGTATTTGGGCGAACACTGAAGCTTTCTTT
j_call: TRBJ1-1; d_call: .; clone_size: many; v_call: TRBV2; cdr3_aa: CASSEYGVRNTEAFF; cdr3_nt: TGTGCCAGCAGTGAATATGGGGTTAGGAACACTGAAGCTTTCTTT
j_call: TRBJ2-5; d_call: .; clone_size: .; v_call: TRBV7-9; cdr3_aa: CVSSSLGEIQETQYF; cdr3_nt: TGTGTCAGCAGCTCCCTCGGCGAGATCCAAGAGACCCAGTACTTC
j_call: TRBJ2-5; d_call: TRBD1; clone_size: few; v_call: TRBV6-5; cdr3_aa: CASSRSDRGWETQYF; cdr3_nt: TGCGCCAGCAGCCGATCCGACAGGGGCTGGGAGACCCAGTACTTC
j_call: TRBJ2-5; d_call: TRBD2; clone_size: once; v_call: TRBV20-1; cdr3_aa: CSARDVSPLAGGLETQYF; cdr3_nt: TGCAGTGCTAGAGATGTTTCCCCCCTAGCGGGGGGTTTAGAGACCCAGTACTTC
j_call: TRBJ1-2; d_call: .; clone_size: .; v_call: TRBV6-5; cdr3_aa: CASSSGTQNGYTF; cdr3_nt: TGTGCCAGCAGCTCCGGGACTCAGAATGGCTACACCTTC
j_call: TRBJ1-5; d_call: .; clone_size: .; v_call: TRBV15; cdr3_aa: CATAGGRGDNQPQHF; cdr3_nt: TGTGCCACCGCGGGCGGGAGGGGCGACAATCAGCCCCAGCATTTT
j_call: TRBJ1-1; d_call: .; clone_size: .; v_call: TRBV7-2; cdr3_aa: CASSQRNRDEAFF; cdr3_nt: TGCGCCAGCAGCCAAAGAAATCGGGACGAAGCTTTCTTT